The rows below give T cell receptor beta chains drawn from one sample of a study of blood T cells in healthy people across ages. A single record per CDR3 protein comes from TCRdb applying MiXCR to the 5' RACE reads. The sample has roughly 800,000 distinct CDR3 sequences; nearly 60% are singletons. Sequences were obtained from blood. The receptors were sampled from a man aged 30 to 39 in good health. Both conserved end residues are part of each CDR3. Fields, in order: clone size, CDR3 length, V gene, J gene, CDR3 protein. The size field is filled for only some rows; it gives once, few, many or a size class.

clone size: few; CDR3 length: 14; V gene: TRBV20-1; J gene: TRBJ2-5; CDR3 protein: CSAAQAGEQETQYF
clone size: few; CDR3 length: 11; V gene: TRBV14; J gene: TRBJ2-5; CDR3 protein: CASSQARTQYF
clone size: -; CDR3 length: 16; V gene: TRBV2; J gene: TRBJ2-5; CDR3 protein: CASSEGRQGAGETQYF
clone size: once; CDR3 length: 15; V gene: TRBV20-1; J gene: TRBJ1-2; CDR3 protein: CSATIRDGTRGGYTF
clone size: -; CDR3 length: 22; V gene: TRBV7-3; J gene: TRBJ2-1; CDR3 protein: CASSLTGVQGTGPMGSYNEQFF
clone size: few; CDR3 length: 14; V gene: TRBV29-1; J gene: TRBJ2-3; CDR3 protein: CSVDLPRESDTQYF
clone size: -; CDR3 length: 15; V gene: TRBV4-3; J gene: -; CDR3 protein: CASSQALRGWDIQYF
clone size: -; CDR3 length: 16; V gene: TRBV5-1; J gene: TRBJ2-3; CDR3 protein: CASSLYSVRGTDTQYF
clone size: few; CDR3 length: 14; V gene: TRBV3-1; J gene: TRBJ1-2; CDR3 protein: CASTLQGGGYGYTF
clone size: -; CDR3 length: 17; V gene: TRBV7-9; J gene: TRBJ2-1; CDR3 protein: CASSLRGAGGINNEQFF
clone size: -; CDR3 length: 14; V gene: TRBV5-1; J gene: TRBJ2-7; CDR3 protein: CASSWSGSRYEQYF
clone size: -; CDR3 length: 15; V gene: TRBV27; J gene: TRBJ2-2; CDR3 protein: CASSLSFSNTGELFF
clone size: once; CDR3 length: 19; V gene: TRBV7-9; J gene: TRBJ2-5; CDR3 protein: CASSSTIPGQATLAGTQYF
clone size: -; CDR3 length: 15; V gene: TRBV9; J gene: TRBJ2-7; CDR3 protein: CASSVEAGGAYEQYF
clone size: -; CDR3 length: 16; V gene: TRBV4-2; J gene: TRBJ2-1; CDR3 protein: CASSQSGSSSYNEQFF
clone size: -; CDR3 length: 14; V gene: TRBV9; J gene: TRBJ2-7; CDR3 protein: CASRTGRGSYEQYF
clone size: -; CDR3 length: 14; V gene: TRBV7-6; J gene: TRBJ1-1; CDR3 protein: CASSLGGRDTEAFF
clone size: -; CDR3 length: 14; V gene: TRBV28; J gene: TRBJ1-6; CDR3 protein: CASSSAGVNSPLHF
clone size: few; CDR3 length: 17; V gene: TRBV4-3; J gene: TRBJ1-4; CDR3 protein: CASSHTARTDDGEKLFF
clone size: -; CDR3 length: 13; V gene: TRBV12-3/TRBV12-4; J gene: TRBJ1-1; CDR3 protein: CASSFYDGTEAFF
clone size: -; CDR3 length: 17; V gene: TRBV20-1; J gene: TRBJ1-1; CDR3 protein: CSARPDRTGSLNTEAFF
clone size: once; CDR3 length: 14; V gene: TRBV29-1; J gene: TRBJ2-1; CDR3 protein: CSVEEAGAEETQFF
clone size: once; CDR3 length: 13; V gene: TRBV6-6; J gene: TRBJ1-1; CDR3 protein: CASNLDKGFPAFF
clone size: -; CDR3 length: 13; V gene: TRBV6-5; J gene: TRBJ2-1; CDR3 protein: CASSYLGVDEQFF
clone size: -; CDR3 length: 15; V gene: TRBV4-3; J gene: TRBJ1-2; CDR3 protein: CASSQDANVRYGYTF
clone size: -; CDR3 length: 14; V gene: TRBV7-2; J gene: TRBJ1-2; CDR3 protein: CASSPRGQGGGYTF
clone size: -; CDR3 length: 16; V gene: TRBV7-9; J gene: TRBJ2-1; CDR3 protein: CASSLDAGSSYNEQFF
clone size: few; CDR3 length: 15; V gene: TRBV10-3; J gene: TRBJ1-1; CDR3 protein: CAISESGSAWPEAFF
clone size: -; CDR3 length: 14; V gene: TRBV9; J gene: TRBJ2-5; CDR3 protein: CAGSAGTPRETQYF
clone size: -; CDR3 length: 14; V gene: TRBV6-5; J gene: TRBJ2-5; CDR3 protein: CASSKNDRVNEQYF
clone size: few; CDR3 length: 14; V gene: TRBV7-2; J gene: TRBJ2-7; CDR3 protein: CASSVRDQHYEQYF